The rows below give T cell receptor beta chains drawn from one sample of a study of early T cells in non-severe SARS-CoV-2 infection. TCRdb called the 5' RACE reads again in MiXCR, with one record for every CDR3 protein. The sample carries about 26,000 distinct CDR3 sequences, around 4.5% recorded once. Sequencing input: whole blood. The receptor set was obtained from an adult who was a healthcare worker with PCR-confirmed SARS-CoV-2 infection or an uninfected control (not recorded which). The CDR3 runs from the conserved cysteine through the conserved F or W. Each record gives: J gene, D gene, V gene, clone size, CDR3 DNA, CDR3 protein. D genes are given only for firm matches. For some rows the clone size is stated as once, few or many, or as a class when expanded; others skip it.

J: TRBJ2-1
D: TRBD1
V: TRBV6-1
size: many
DNA: TGTGCCAGTTACCACGGAGGACAGGGTATCGGTGAGCAGTTCTTC
CDR3: CASYHGGQGIGEQFF

J: TRBJ2-1
D: TRBD2
V: TRBV3-1
size: many
DNA: TGTGCCAGCAGCCAGCAAGCGGGGGCCCCTTACAATGAGCAGTTCTTC
CDR3: CASSQQAGAPYNEQFF

J: TRBJ2-7
D: -
V: TRBV3-1
size: many
DNA: TGTGCCAGCAGCCAAGGTCTAGCGACCACCTACGAGCAGTACTTC
CDR3: CASSQGLATTYEQYF

J: TRBJ2-5
D: -
V: TRBV11-2
size: few
DNA: TGTGCCAGCAGCTTAGGCCGCTCGACGAACCAAGAGACCCAGTACTTC
CDR3: CASSLGRSTNQETQYF

J: TRBJ2-6
D: -
V: TRBV7-9
size: -
DNA: TGTGCCAGCAGACTGTACAGGCCGACCCCCTCTGGGGCCAACGTCCTGACTTTC
CDR3: CASRLYRPTPSGANVLTF

J: TRBJ2-7
D: -
V: TRBV11-2
size: many
DNA: TGTGCCAGCAGCTTTGCTCAGGAGTACGAGCAGTACTTC
CDR3: CASSFAQEYEQYF

J: TRBJ2-2
D: TRBD1
V: TRBV15
size: many
DNA: TGTGCCACCAGCAGAGAATTCCCGGGACAGGGGACCGGGGAGCTGTTTTTT
CDR3: CATSREFPGQGTGELFF

J: TRBJ2-6
D: TRBD1
V: TRBV5-1
size: many
DNA: TGCGCCAGCAGCTTGGAGCCAGGGGGAGCAGATGGGGCCAACGTCCTGACTTTC
CDR3: CASSLEPGGADGANVLTF

J: TRBJ1-3
D: -
V: TRBV12-3/TRBV12-4
size: many
DNA: TGTGCCAGCAGTTTCGGGCGAAACACCATATATTTT
CDR3: CASSFGRNTIYF

J: TRBJ2-7
D: TRBD2
V: TRBV27
size: many
DNA: TGTGCCAGCAGTGCATCCGGGACTAGGTTTGGGGAGCAGTACTTC
CDR3: CASSASGTRFGEQYF

J: TRBJ2-1
D: -
V: TRBV28
size: few
DNA: TGTGTCAGCAGTCACAAGCTCGGTGAGCAGTTCTTC
CDR3: CVSSHKLGEQFF

J: TRBJ2-7
D: TRBD2
V: TRBV7-9
size: many
DNA: TGTGCCAGCAGCTCAACCGCCGGGGGGTACGAGCAGTACTTC
CDR3: CASSSTAGGYEQYF

J: TRBJ1-6
D: -
V: TRBV30
size: -
DNA: TGTGCCTGGAGTGTAGGCGGTTATAATTCACCCCTCCACTTT
CDR3: CAWSVGGYNSPLHF

J: TRBJ2-2
D: -
V: TRBV19
size: many
DNA: TGTGCCAGTAGCATCTCCGGGGGCGGGGAGCTGTTTTTT
CDR3: CASSISGGGELFF

J: TRBJ2-3
D: -
V: TRBV11-2
size: -
DNA: TGTGCCAGCAGCTCTAGCCCAGGCAGGAACACAGATACGCAGTATTTT
CDR3: CASSSSPGRNTDTQYF

J: TRBJ2-3
D: -
V: TRBV6-6
size: many
DNA: TGTGCCAGCAGGCCGGGGGGCACAGATACGCAGTATTTT
CDR3: CASRPGGTDTQYF

J: TRBJ1-2
D: TRBD1
V: TRBV2
size: many
DNA: TGTGCCAGCAGTGAATCGGGACAGCTATTTAACTATGGCTACACCTTC
CDR3: CASSESGQLFNYGYTF

J: TRBJ2-5
D: -
V: TRBV6-6
size: many
DNA: TGTGCCAGCAGTCGTACAGGCGCTTCTGGGGAGACCCAGTACTTC
CDR3: CASSRTGASGETQYF

J: TRBJ2-2
D: -
V: TRBV30
size: many
DNA: TGTGCCTGGAGGCAGGGAAGCGGGGAGCTGTTTTTT
CDR3: CAWRQGSGELFF

J: TRBJ2-2
D: -
V: TRBV11-3
size: many
DNA: TGTGCCAGCAGCACCCAGGGCACCGGGGAGCTGTTTTTT
CDR3: CASSTQGTGELFF

J: TRBJ2-7
D: TRBD1
V: TRBV28
size: few
DNA: TGTGCCAGCAGTTCCGGGACAGTCGCCTCCTACGAGCAGTACTTC
CDR3: CASSSGTVASYEQYF

J: TRBJ2-2
D: TRBD2
V: TRBV12-3/TRBV12-4
size: -
DNA: TGTGCCAGCAGTCCCGGGACTATAGCCTCCGGGGAGCTGTTTTTT
CDR3: CASSPGTIASGELFF

J: TRBJ2-7
D: -
V: TRBV13
size: many
DNA: TGTGCCAGCAGCTTAGGCCGATCGGGGGAGCAGTACTTC
CDR3: CASSLGRSGEQYF

J: TRBJ2-7
D: TRBD2
V: TRBV7-8
size: many
DNA: TGTGCCAGCAGCTCCGACAGCGGGACTATATCCTACGAGCAGTACTTC
CDR3: CASSSDSGTISYEQYF

J: TRBJ2-1
D: -
V: TRBV11-2
size: many
DNA: TGTGCCAGCAGCTTAGTTGGTAGCGAAGGGGGCTCCTACAATGAGCAGTTCTTC
CDR3: CASSLVGSEGGSYNEQFF

J: TRBJ2-7
D: -
V: TRBV6-6
size: many
DNA: TGTGCCAGCTGCGGACGTACAGCTACCTACGAGCAGTACTTC
CDR3: CASCGRTATYEQYF

J: TRBJ1-5
D: TRBD1
V: TRBV6-1
size: -
DNA: TGTGCCAGCAGTCAGACAGGGACCAATCAGCCCCAGCATTTT
CDR3: CASSQTGTNQPQHF

J: TRBJ2-5
D: -
V: TRBV29-1
size: many
DNA: TGCAGCGCCGTCAGGGATCAGACCCAGTACTTC
CDR3: CSAVRDQTQYF

J: TRBJ1-1
D: -
V: TRBV6-6
size: many
DNA: TGTGCCAGCAGTCCTCCCGGGACGCTTACTGAAGCTTTCTTT
CDR3: CASSPPGTLTEAFF

J: TRBJ2-1
D: -
V: TRBV7-8
size: -
DNA: TGTGCCAGCGACCAGCGGCTCTCCTACAATGAGCAGTTCTTC
CDR3: CASDQRLSYNEQFF

J: TRBJ1-2
D: -
V: TRBV20-1
size: few
DNA: TGCAGTTCAGGGGTACCGGCACATGGCTACACCTTC
CDR3: CSSGVPAHGYTF

J: TRBJ2-7
D: TRBD1
V: TRBV5-1
size: few
DNA: TGCGCCAGCAGCTTGGGACAGGGGGTCTACGAGCAGTACTTC
CDR3: CASSLGQGVYEQYF

J: TRBJ1-1
D: -
V: TRBV18
size: few
DNA: TGTGCCAGCTCACCTGGGAGGAACACTGAAGCTTTCTTT
CDR3: CASSPGRNTEAFF

J: TRBJ2-7
D: TRBD2
V: TRBV12-3/TRBV12-4
size: many
DNA: TGTGCCAGCAGGGCCGGGACTAGGCTAGACGAGCAGTACTTC
CDR3: CASRAGTRLDEQYF

J: TRBJ2-1
D: -
V: TRBV27
size: many
DNA: TGTGCCAGCAGTTTTGGGGTTCCCTCCTACAATGAGCAGTTCTTC
CDR3: CASSFGVPSYNEQFF

J: TRBJ2-3
D: -
V: TRBV29-1
size: many
DNA: TGCAGCGTTGTTAAGGGGGTATCCACAGATACGCAGTATTTT
CDR3: CSVVKGVSTDTQYF

J: TRBJ2-7
D: -
V: TRBV5-1
size: many
DNA: TGCGCCAGCAAGCCCCAGGACTCTACCTACGAGCAGTACTTC
CDR3: CASKPQDSTYEQYF

J: TRBJ1-2
D: TRBD1
V: TRBV5-1
size: few
DNA: TGCGCCAGCAGCTGGGGGACAGGAACTAACTATGGCTACACCTTC
CDR3: CASSWGTGTNYGYTF

J: TRBJ2-1
D: TRBD2
V: TRBV7-6
size: many
DNA: TGTGCCAGCAGCATACTAGCGGGGGGGACGAATGAGCAGTTCTTC
CDR3: CASSILAGGTNEQFF

J: TRBJ2-3
D: TRBD2
V: TRBV7-3
size: many
DNA: TGTGCCAGCAGCACAGCAGCGGGAACTAGCACAGATACGCAGTATTTT
CDR3: CASSTAAGTSTDTQYF

J: TRBJ2-7
D: TRBD2
V: TRBV7-9
size: many
DNA: TGTGCCAGCAGCCCTTCTAGCGGCACCTACGAGCAGTACTTC
CDR3: CASSPSSGTYEQYF

J: TRBJ1-1
D: -
V: TRBV27
size: many
DNA: TGTGCCAGCAGTCCAATACAGGGAAGCACTGAAGCTTTCTTT
CDR3: CASSPIQGSTEAFF

J: TRBJ2-3
D: -
V: TRBV6-1
size: many
DNA: TGTGCCAGCAGTACCCACAGCACAGATACGCAGTATTTT
CDR3: CASSTHSTDTQYF

J: TRBJ1-5
D: -
V: TRBV19
size: many
DNA: TGTGCCAGTAGTATAGACACAATCAATCAGCCCCAGCATTTT
CDR3: CASSIDTINQPQHF

J: TRBJ1-5
D: -
V: TRBV7-3
size: few
DNA: TGTGCCAGAAACGAGGGTCACAGCAATCAGCCCCAGCATTTT
CDR3: CARNEGHSNQPQHF

J: TRBJ1-2
D: TRBD1
V: TRBV5-1
size: many
DNA: TGCGCCAGTAACAGGGGTGTATTATCGGATCGCTACACCTTC
CDR3: CASNRGVLSDRYTF

J: TRBJ1-1
D: -
V: TRBV30
size: many
DNA: TGTGCCTGGACCGAGACAGCTACTGAAGCTTTCTTT
CDR3: CAWTETATEAFF

J: TRBJ2-3
D: -
V: TRBV6-1
size: many
DNA: TGTGCCAGCAGTGATGGTGACAGGAGCACAGATACGCAGTATTTT
CDR3: CASSDGDRSTDTQYF

J: TRBJ2-1
D: -
V: TRBV18
size: -
DNA: TGTGCCAGCTCACCCGGGCAAAGATTTAACAATGAGCAGTTCTTC
CDR3: CASSPGQRFNNEQFF

J: TRBJ1-2
D: -
V: TRBV6-2/TRBV6-3
size: -
DNA: TGTGCCAGCAGCAAGAGGGGACATCTGATTCGCGCGGGCTACACCTTC
CDR3: CASSKRGHLIRAGYTF

J: TRBJ1-4
D: -
V: TRBV6-6
size: many
DNA: TGTGCCAGCAGCCAAGGCGTAGTCGGAGGGAAACTGTTTTTT
CDR3: CASSQGVVGGKLFF

J: TRBJ2-1
D: -
V: TRBV7-9
size: many
DNA: TGTGCCAGCAGCGTTGGGCATGAGCAGTTCTTC
CDR3: CASSVGHEQFF

J: TRBJ2-2
D: -
V: TRBV5-5
size: many
DNA: TGTGCCAGCAGCTTATTGGAGTTGGCCGGGGAGCTGTTTTTT
CDR3: CASSLLELAGELFF

J: TRBJ2-1
D: -
V: TRBV20-1
size: few
DNA: TGCAGTGCTAGAGAGGTTGGGGGGTCCTACAATGAGCAGTTCTTC
CDR3: CSAREVGGSYNEQFF

J: TRBJ2-7
D: TRBD1
V: TRBV18
size: many
DNA: TGTGCCAGCTCACCGGTTGGACAGGGCCCCCCCTACGAGCAGTACTTC
CDR3: CASSPVGQGPPYEQYF

J: TRBJ2-2
D: -
V: TRBV3-1
size: -
DNA: TGTGCCAGCAGTGGGACACTCCTCGGTGCGACCGGGGAGCTGTTTTTT
CDR3: CASSGTLLGATGELFF